The 11 T cell receptor beta chains presented below share a single source sample, sequenced in a study of T cell responses to AZD1222 COVID-19 vaccine. TCRdb's copy holds only in-frame clones and misses some; the assay was immunoSEQ multiplex PCR. Of some 140,000 clones in the sample, about 92% were seen once. The sequences come from peripheral blood, collected on day 0 of AZD1222 vaccination. Receptor source: an adult in good health.

This chain connects TRBV19 to TRBJ1-2; D not resolved. This CDR3 comprises 14 residues. With 4 bases removed from V and 1 base from J, the gap between germline ends came to 10 bases. Looked up from germline, CDR1 is LNHDA and CDR2 is SQIVND (reference sequence). This CDR3 is CASSTANFNYGYTF. CDR3 in DNA: TGTGCCAGTAGTACAGCGAATTTTAACTATGGCTACACCTTC.

This chain connects TRBV13 to TRBJ2-6; D not certain. Germline assignment: CDR1 PRHDT and CDR2 FYEKMQ (reference sequence). V gave up 2 bases and J gave up 1 base, with 3 bases separating them. The CDR3 contains 14 residues. Written as DNA, the CDR3 is TGTGCCAGCAGCTTAAGATCTGGGGCCAACGTCCTGACTTTC. Translation gives CASSLRSGANVLTF.

This sequence joins TRBV11-2 and TRBJ2-2; D is possibly TRBD1 (5 bases). Trimming removed 4 bases from V and 0 bases from J, with 18 bases in between. This CDR3 spans 18 amino acids. The germline CDR1 and CDR2 sequences are SGHAT and FQNNGV. CDR3 in amino acids: CASSSTLRQPTNTGELFF. The CDR3 region has the DNA TGTGCCAGCAGCTCGACACTCAGACAGCCAACGAACACCGGGGAGCTGTTTTTT.

The V call is TRBV6-1, the J call TRBJ2-3; 12 nucleotides align to TRBD2. With V trimmed by 2 bases and J by 6 bases, 15 bases remained unmatched. This CDR3 contains 19 residues. Germline values: CDR1 MNHNS, CDR2 SASEGT. The chain's CDR3 is CASSELRYGLAGPRDTQYF. For the CDR3, the DNA is TGTGCCAGCAGTGAACTGCGCTACGGACTAGCGGGACCCCGGGATACGCAGTATTTT.

This chain links TRBV19 with TRBJ2-1, with a tentative D call TRBD1 (6 bases). V lost 3 bases and J 5 bases, leaving 17 bases between the germline ends. The CDR3 spans 16 residues. Germline V lookup: CDR1 LNHDA, CDR2 SQIVND (reference sequence). The CDR3 coding sequence is TGTGCCAGTAGTATCCACAGGGCGGGTGGTCACAATGAGCAGTTCTTC. Translated: CASSIHRAGGHNEQFF.

J is TRBJ2-7 and V is TRBV10-2; 13 bases match TRBD2. CDR1 is WSHSY, CDR2 SAAADI, per germline. The CDR3 runs to 15 residues. The V and J ends lost 3 bases and 6 bases, in that order; junction bases with no gene match: 5. The CDR3 DNA is TGCGCCAGCAGTGAACTAGCGGGAGGGCGGCGCGAGCAGTACTTC. As protein: CASSELAGGRREQYF.

The CDR3 sequence: CASSRGGDQPQHF. CDR3 coding DNA: TGTGCCAGCTCTCGGGGAGGGGATCAGCCCCAGCATTTT. The V and J genes are TRBV6-5 and TRBJ1-5; D perhaps matches TRBD1 (5 bases). The length of the CDR3 is 13 residues. Germline loops: CDR1 MNHEY, CDR2 SVGAGI. V was trimmed by 8 bases and J by 5 bases, leaving 13 bases between them.

This clone has a handful of counts. The chain joins TRBV5-4 to TRBJ1-6, with a tentative D call TRBD1 (5 bases). Germline values: CDR1 SGHNT, CDR2 YYREEE (reference sequence). V lost 4 bases and J lost 11, with 13 bases in between. The CDR3 spans 13 residues. As DNA, the CDR3 is TGTGCCAGCAGCAGAGCAGGGACGGCACCCCTCCACTTT. Translated: CASSRAGTAPLHF. The full variable domain, rest sourced from reference TRBV5-4 and TRBJ1-6, is ETGVTQSPTHLIKTRGQQVTLRCSSQSGHNTVSWYQQALGQGPQFIFQYYREEENGRGNFPPRFSGLQFPNYSSELNVNALELDDSALYLCASSRAGTAPLHFGNGTRLTVT.

This chain connects TRBV30 to TRBJ1-2; a weak D match, TRBD1 (5 bases). V lost 2 bases, J lost 8 bases, and 18 bases lay in between. The length of the CDR3 is 14 residues. The germline V gene has CDR1 GTSNPN and CDR2 SVGIG (reference sequence). The CDR3 DNA is TGTGCCTGGAGTACTTTGGGGCGGGGCCAGGGCTACACCTTC. It codes for CAWSTLGRGQGYTF.

This chain links TRBV19 with TRBJ2-1, with D perhaps assigned TRBD1 or TRBD2 (5 bases each). The CDR3 covers 16 residues. The ends were cut back, 3 bases at V and 6 bases at J, with 18 bases in the middle. CDR1 is LNHDA and CDR2 is SQIVND in the germline V gene (reference sequence). The DNA for the CDR3 is TGTGCCAGTAGTATGGGGGTAGGTCGAGGCCGCAATGAGCAGTTCTTC. This gives the protein CASSMGVGRGRNEQFF.

The chain carries TRBV7-3 and TRBJ2-1, with 11 bases lining up with TRBD1. Germline CDR1 and CDR2: SGHTA and FQGTGA. The CDR3 runs to 14 residues. Trimming cost V 6 bases and J 8 bases; bases outside gene matches: 6. Here the CDR3 reads CASRSRTGGDEQFF. For the CDR3, the DNA is TGTGCCAGCAGGTCTAGGACAGGGGGCGATGAGCAGTTCTTC.